These 30 T cell receptor beta chains came from one sample sequenced in a study of OX40 agonist ivuxolimab in advanced cancers. TCRdb keeps only in-frame clones here, not all; method: immunoSEQ multiplex PCR. The sample holds 17,000 or so clones, 75% to 90% seen once. The specimen was CD4+ or CD8+ T cells sorted from blood, collected in a trial of the OX40 agonist ivuxolimab. The receptors shown here come from an adult with an advanced solid tumor such as melanoma, head and neck, liver or kidney cancer.

The rearrangement uses TRBV9 and TRBJ1-2; maybe TRBD1 (6 bases). CDR1 SGDLS and CDR2 YYNGEE come from the germline V gene. V was pared by 4 bases and J by 6 bases, with 13 bases between. The CDR3 extends over 13 amino acids. This CDR3 is CASSQQGDDGYTF. Written as DNA, the CDR3 is TGTGCCAGCAGCCAACAGGGAGATGATGGCTACACCTTC.

As regards this clone: A single base separates this from a much larger clone, so it may be a read error. The chain employs TRBV27 and TRBJ1-5; no firm D call. This CDR3 contains 15 residues. Germline-derived CDR1 and CDR2 are MNHEY and SMNVEV (reference sequence). The CDR3 coding sequence is TGTACCAGCAGTTTGTCCGGCAATAGCAATCAGCCCCAGCATTTT. This sequence encodes CTSSLSGNSNQPQHF.

The chain combines TRBV13 with TRBJ2-7; no clear D gene. The CDR3 is 16 residues long. Trimming took 0 bases from V and 6 from J, leaving 18 bases between them. Germline V CDR1 and CDR2: PRHDT, FYEKMQ (reference sequence). CDR3 DNA sequence: TGTGCCAGCAGCTTAGGAGTCCTCAGGCCGTATAGCGAGCAGTACTTC. Protein product: CASSLGVLRPYSEQYF.

The chain couples TRBV7-6 to TRBJ2-5, with TRBD1 matching over 8 bases. CDR3 length: 18 residues. Germline values: CDR1 SGHVS, CDR2 FNYEAQ. J gave up 1 base and V 1 base, and 11 bases lay outside the gene matches. The CDR3 nucleotides read TGTGCCAGCAGCTTAGGATGGACAGGGAACCTACTCCAAGAGACCCAGTACTTC. Residues: CASSLGWTGNLLQETQYF.

The rearrangement joins TRBV5-8 to TRBJ2-3, with a possible D match to TRBD2 (6 bases). Germline V CDR1 and CDR2: SGHTS, YDEGEE. V shed 6 bases and J shed 2 bases, with 22 bases lying between them. This CDR3 has 17 amino acids. CDR3 region: CASTTGTSRVFTDTQYF. The CDR3 DNA reads as TGTGCCAGCACCACCGGGACTTCTCGTGTTTTCACAGATACGCAGTATTTT.

To note about this clone: An end of the junction differs from the germline gene, which may be a read error. V gene TRBV28 combines with J gene TRBJ1-5; possibly TRBD1 for D (5 bases). CDR3 length equals 13 residues. Germline V gene sequence: CDR1 MDHEN, CDR2 SYDVKM. As DNA, the CDR3 is TGTGCTAGCAGTTTGGGGCCCAATCAGCCCCAGCATTTT. Translation gives CASSLGPNQPQHF.

This clone was counted only a few times. J is TRBJ1-1 and V is TRBV7-9; no clear D gene. Per the germline V gene, CDR1 is SEHNR and CDR2 is FQNEAQ (reference sequence). Trimming shortened V by 3 bases and J by 6 bases, and 11 bases separated the two germline ends. CDR3 size: 13 residues. The CDR3 DNA reads TGTGCCAGCAGCTTCGAGGCAGGCGCTGAAGCTTTCTTT. This sequence encodes CASSFEAGAEAFF.

The rearrangement links TRBV15 to TRBJ2-3, with TRBD2 identical over 9 bases. V shed 3 bases, J shed 1 base, and the junction held 8 bases outside the gene matches. Germline assignment: CDR1 LNHNV and CDR2 YYDKDF (reference sequence). The CDR3 runs to 17 residues. The CDR3, as DNA: TGTGCCACCAGCAGGGTTCCTAGCGGGGCTCGCACAGATACGCAGTATTTT. Its protein is CATSRVPSGARTDTQYF.

V gene TRBV11-2 combines with J gene TRBJ1-4, with D possibly TRBD1 on 5 matching bases. The CDR3 covers 12 residues. Trimming cost V 5 bases and J 7 bases, with 8 bases left between them. Per germline, CDR1 SGHAT and CDR2 FQNNGV. The CDR3 DNA reads TGTGCCAGCAGCCAGGGAGGTGAAAAACTGTTTTTT. This translates into CASSQGGEKLFF.

The rearrangement joins TRBV19 to TRBJ1-3; unclear D gene. The CDR3 is 14 residues long. CDR1 and CDR2 from the germline V gene are LNHDA and SQIVND (reference sequence). V lost 3 bases and J lost 0, with 6 bases in between. CDR3 sequence reads: CASSISVSGNTIYF. The CDR3 bases are TGTGCCAGTAGTATTAGCGTCTCTGGAAACACCATATATTTT.

The genes are TRBV4-1 and TRBJ1-2; TRBD1 aligns across 11 bases. V lost 3 bases and J lost 9; bases outside the gene matches: 6. The CDR3 consists of 14 residues. Germline CDR1 is MGHRA and CDR2 is YSYEKL. CDR3 region: CASSQTGTGGSYTF. The CDR3 DNA is TGCGCCAGCAGCCAGACCGGGACAGGGGGAAGCTACACCTTC.

V and J are TRBV6-5 and TRBJ2-7; D call uncertain. Germline V gene data show CDR1 as MNHEY and CDR2 as SVGAGI. V lost 5 bases to trimming and J lost 0 bases, with 5 bases between them. The CDR3 has 12 amino acids. CDR3 sequence reads: CASSPSSYEQYF. The CDR3 region has the DNA TGTGCCAGCAGTCCAAGCTCCTACGAGCAGTACTTC.

In this sample, this clone turned up a few times. This rearrangement joins TRBV27 to TRBJ2-7; 14 nucleotides align to TRBD2. CDR1 MNHEY and CDR2 SMNVEV come from the germline V gene (reference sequence). Trimming at V came to 7 bases and at J to 2 bases, leaving 7 bases not matched to a gene. The CDR3 totals 16 residues. The CDR3 DNA is TGTGCCAGCATTCGGACTAGCGGGAGGATCACCTACGAGCAGTACTTC. This gives the protein CASIRTSGRITYEQYF.

This CDR3 is CASSLVAGEETQYF. The DNA for the CDR3 is TGTGCCAGCAGTTTAGTGGCAGGGGAAGAGACCCAGTACTTC. The chain has TRBV28 and TRBJ2-5; perhaps TRBD1 as D (6 bases). Germline assignment: CDR1 MDHEN and CDR2 SYDVKM. With 2 bases removed from V and 3 bases from J, the gap between germline ends came to 10 bases. The CDR3 loop spans 14 amino acids.

CDR3 sequence: CASSPPAGRAPLDTQYF. CDR3 bases: TGTGCCAGCAGCCCCCCCGCCGGGAGGGCCCCCCTCGATACGCAGTATTTT. J is TRBJ2-3 and V is TRBV5-4, with 8 nucleotides matching TRBD2. CDR3 length: 17 amino acids. The ends lost 4 bases at V and 6 bases at J; junction bases unmatched: 16. Per the germline V gene, CDR1 is SGHNT and CDR2 is YYREEE (reference sequence).

This clone was seen just once. The chain couples TRBV7-3 to TRBJ2-1; 10 bases align to TRBD2. The junction had 8 bases not matched to a gene; V was cut back by 4 bases and J by 8 bases. This CDR3 has 15 amino acids. Germline V lookup: CDR1 SGHTA, CDR2 FQGTGA. In nucleotides, the CDR3 is TGTGCCAGCAGCTGGGGAGCGGGAGGGCAGGATGAGCAGTTCTTC. As protein: CASSWGAGGQDEQFF.

V gene TRBV11-3 combines with J gene TRBJ2-3, with a weak D call TRBD2 (5 bases). Trimming cost V 6 bases and J 9 bases, with 13 bases left between them. Germline V lookup: CDR1 SGHNT, CDR2 YENEEA. The CDR3 is 12 amino acids. CDR3 nucleotide sequence: TGTGCCAGCAGGAGCTCTCCGGGGACGCAGTATTTT. It specifies CASRSSPGTQYF.

The rearrangement uses TRBV6-4 and TRBJ2-1, with TRBD2 matching 8 bases. Germline trimming cut 8 bases from V and 3 bases from J; bases unmatched to any gene: 12. Per germline, CDR1 MRHNA and CDR2 SNTAGT. CDR3 length: 16 residues. Here the CDR3 DNA reads TGTGCCAGCTCCCCCTTCGAAGCGGGGGACTACAATGAGCAGTTCTTC. Encoded protein: CASSPFEAGDYNEQFF.

The genes are TRBV5-4 and TRBJ2-2; 10 bases map to TRBD1. The V gene end was trimmed by 2 bases and the J gene end by 4 bases; junction bases not matched to a gene: 5. The germline V gene encodes CDR1 SGHNT and CDR2 YYREEE (reference sequence). The CDR3 runs 16 residues. The CDR3 bases are TGTGCCAGCAGCTTTTGGACAGGGGGTTCCACCGGGGAGCTGTTTTTT. Its protein product is CASSFWTGGSTGELFF.

This chain connects TRBV13 to TRBJ2-7; 9 nucleotides match TRBD2. Germline CDR1 and CDR2: PRHDT and FYEKMQ (reference sequence). CDR3 length: 16 residues. Losses at the gene ends were 1 base for V and 2 bases for J; bases not matched to a gene: 6. This chain's CDR3 is CASSLEGSGSAYEQYF. Written as DNA, the CDR3 is TGTGCCAGCAGCTTAGAAGGTAGCGGGAGTGCCTACGAGCAGTACTTC.

The rearrangement joins TRBV9 to TRBJ2-1; 11 bases are shared with TRBD1. The V and J ends lost 4 bases and 7 bases, in that order; junction bases with no gene match: 7. Germline CDR1 is SGDLS and CDR2 is YYNGEE. The length of the CDR3 is 15 residues. Here the CDR3 DNA reads TGTGCCAGCAGCCTGGACGGGACAGGGGGGAATGAGCAGTTCTTC. This translates into CASSLDGTGGNEQFF.

This clone is labeled as medium-sized. This chain connects TRBV5-4 to TRBJ2-7, with D uncertain. Trimming left V 1 base short and J 4 bases short, with 12 bases between. CDR1 SGHNT and CDR2 YYREEE come from the germline V gene (reference sequence). CDR3 length: 14 amino acids. The CDR3 DNA reads as TGTGCCAGCAGCTTGACGAATACAGAGTACGAGCAGTACTTC. Translation gives CASSLTNTEYEQYF.

This sequence joins TRBV30 and TRBJ2-2; possibly TRBD1 for D (5 bases). Per germline, CDR1 GTSNPN and CDR2 SVGIG (reference sequence). The V end was cut by 5 bases, the J end by 0 bases, with 7 bases between. This CDR3 comprises 13 residues. The CDR3: CAWDSPNTGELFF. The DNA of the CDR3 is TGTGCCTGGGACAGTCCGAACACCGGGGAGCTGTTTTTT.

The chain couples TRBV5-6 to TRBJ2-2, with D perhaps matching TRBD1 or TRBD2 (5 bases each). The CDR3 is made up of 14 amino acids. CDR1 is SGHDT, CDR2 YYEEEE, per germline. Trimming took 2 bases from V and 5 from J, leaving 10 bases between them. In DNA, the CDR3 is TGTGCCAGCAGCTTCGGGACGGGGACCGGGGAGCTGTTTTTT. It yields the protein CASSFGTGTGELFF.

Turning to this clone: An end of the junction does not agree with germline; a read error may underlie this. The chain combines TRBV5-6 with TRBJ2-5; D remains unclear. The CDR3 consists of 15 residues. Germline CDR1 reads SGHDT; CDR2 reads YYEEEE. CDR3 protein: CASSLVVLPKEAQYF. DNA of the CDR3: TGTGCCAGCAGCTTGGTTGTACTCCCCAAAGAGGCCCAGTACTTC.

The chain joins TRBV28 to TRBJ2-7; 9 nucleotides align to TRBD1. From germline, CDR1 is MDHEN and CDR2 SYDVKM. The CDR3 sequence is 16 residues long. Losses at the gene ends were 3 bases for V and 2 bases for J; bases not matched to a gene: 8. CDR3 loop: CASSFPDRGRTYEQYF. In DNA, the CDR3 is TGTGCCAGCAGTTTCCCCGACAGGGGGAGGACCTACGAGCAGTACTTC.

This chain links TRBV5-3 with TRBJ2-7, with D possibly TRBD1 on 5 matching bases. TRBV5-3 is reported as an ORF; its role is uncertain. V shed 8 bases and J shed 7 bases, with 13 bases lying between them. CDR3 length: 11 amino acids. The CDR3 loop reads CASSPSGEQYF. The CDR3 coding sequence is TGTGCCAGCAGCCCTTCAGGGGAGCAGTACTTC.

This chain links TRBV10-3 with TRBJ2-5; the match to TRBD2 covers 7 bases. The tail of the sequence fits TRBJ2-7 better, so the J call may be wrong. The CDR3 spans 14 residues. The V gene's germline CDR1 is ENHRY and CDR2 SYGVKD. CDR3 residues: CALAPPGLIYEQYF. In DNA form, the CDR3 reads TGTGCCCTCGCACCTCCGGGACTAATCTACGAGCAGTACTTC.

This clone was picked up one time. J is TRBJ1-5 and V is TRBV14, with 9 bases fitting TRBD1. Trimming removed 4 bases from V and 0 bases from J; junction bases left unmatched: 7. The germline V gene has CDR1 SGHDN and CDR2 FVKESK. The CDR3 runs to 17 residues. The CDR3: CASSRTGAHYSNQPQHF. CDR3 coding DNA: TGTGCCAGCAGCCGGACAGGGGCCCACTATAGCAATCAGCCCCAGCATTTT.

The genes are TRBV6-1 and TRBJ1-5, with D possibly TRBD1 on 6 matching bases. The ends were cut back, 6 bases at V and 5 bases at J, with 14 bases in the middle. Germline-derived CDR1 and CDR2 are MNHNS and SASEGT. This CDR3 contains 14 residues. CDR3 amino acids: CASSLQGQHQPQHF. CDR3 sequence (DNA): TGTGCCAGCAGCCTACAGGGACAACATCAGCCCCAGCATTTT.